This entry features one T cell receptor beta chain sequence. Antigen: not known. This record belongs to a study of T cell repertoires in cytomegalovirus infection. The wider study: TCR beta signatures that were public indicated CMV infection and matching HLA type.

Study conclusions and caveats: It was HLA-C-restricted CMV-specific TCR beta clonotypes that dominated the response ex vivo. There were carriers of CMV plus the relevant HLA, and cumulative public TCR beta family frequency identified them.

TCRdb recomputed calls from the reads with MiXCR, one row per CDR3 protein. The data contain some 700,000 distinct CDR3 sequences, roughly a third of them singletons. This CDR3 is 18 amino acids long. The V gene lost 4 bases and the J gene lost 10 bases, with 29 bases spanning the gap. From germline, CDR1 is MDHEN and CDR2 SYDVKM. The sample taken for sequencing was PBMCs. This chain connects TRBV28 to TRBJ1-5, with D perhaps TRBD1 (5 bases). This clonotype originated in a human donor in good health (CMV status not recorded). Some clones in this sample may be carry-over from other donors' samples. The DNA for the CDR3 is TGTGCCAGCAGTTCCATGGGAGGGTGGGGTGCGGGACCTGAACCCCAGCATTTT. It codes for CASSSMGGWGAGPEPQHF.